This TCR beta chain was identified in a study of early T cells in non-severe SARS-CoV-2 infection. This clonotype was detected many times. Researchers attached unique molecular identifiers to individual cDNA molecules. TCRdb re-called the 5' RACE reads with MiXCR, one entry per CDR3 protein. Of about 21,000 distinct CDR3 sequences in the sample, over 5.5% were seen once. The germline gives CDR1 LGHDT, CDR2 YNNKEL (reference sequence). The CDR3 spans 15 residues. Trimming cost V 4 bases and J 4 bases; bases outside gene matches: 7. The V call is TRBV3-1, the J call TRBJ1-5, with 7 positions matching TRBD1. The source was whole blood, collected at baseline. The sequence was obtained from an adult who was a healthcare worker with PCR-confirmed SARS-CoV-2 infection or an uninfected control (not recorded which). CDR3 nucleotide sequence: TGTGCCAGCAGCCTAGACGGGACAGTAAATCAGCCCCAGCATTTT. Its protein is CASSLDGTVNQPQHF.